The entry below describes one TCR beta chain. TCRdb reprocessed the 5' RACE reads via MiXCR and lists one record per CDR3 protein. The sample includes about 210,000 distinct CDR3 sequences, less than 3.5% of them seen just once. The sample comes from a study of T cells after yellow fever vaccination. V was trimmed by 6 bases and J by 10 bases, leaving 18 bases between them. CDR3 length: 14 residues. Germline V gives CDR1 SGHTA, CDR2 FQGNSA. This clonotype originated in a man younger than 30 who received the YFV17D yellow fever vaccine. This chain uses TRBV7-2 with TRBJ1-4; tentative D call: TRBD1 (5 bases). This specimen consisted of CD4+ T cells sorted from PBMCs, obtained 10 days after the yellow fever booster vaccination. The CDR3 spells CASRKGSDWGKLFF. The DNA of the CDR3 is TGTGCCAGCAGAAAGGGGAGCGACTGGGGAAAACTGTTTTTT.